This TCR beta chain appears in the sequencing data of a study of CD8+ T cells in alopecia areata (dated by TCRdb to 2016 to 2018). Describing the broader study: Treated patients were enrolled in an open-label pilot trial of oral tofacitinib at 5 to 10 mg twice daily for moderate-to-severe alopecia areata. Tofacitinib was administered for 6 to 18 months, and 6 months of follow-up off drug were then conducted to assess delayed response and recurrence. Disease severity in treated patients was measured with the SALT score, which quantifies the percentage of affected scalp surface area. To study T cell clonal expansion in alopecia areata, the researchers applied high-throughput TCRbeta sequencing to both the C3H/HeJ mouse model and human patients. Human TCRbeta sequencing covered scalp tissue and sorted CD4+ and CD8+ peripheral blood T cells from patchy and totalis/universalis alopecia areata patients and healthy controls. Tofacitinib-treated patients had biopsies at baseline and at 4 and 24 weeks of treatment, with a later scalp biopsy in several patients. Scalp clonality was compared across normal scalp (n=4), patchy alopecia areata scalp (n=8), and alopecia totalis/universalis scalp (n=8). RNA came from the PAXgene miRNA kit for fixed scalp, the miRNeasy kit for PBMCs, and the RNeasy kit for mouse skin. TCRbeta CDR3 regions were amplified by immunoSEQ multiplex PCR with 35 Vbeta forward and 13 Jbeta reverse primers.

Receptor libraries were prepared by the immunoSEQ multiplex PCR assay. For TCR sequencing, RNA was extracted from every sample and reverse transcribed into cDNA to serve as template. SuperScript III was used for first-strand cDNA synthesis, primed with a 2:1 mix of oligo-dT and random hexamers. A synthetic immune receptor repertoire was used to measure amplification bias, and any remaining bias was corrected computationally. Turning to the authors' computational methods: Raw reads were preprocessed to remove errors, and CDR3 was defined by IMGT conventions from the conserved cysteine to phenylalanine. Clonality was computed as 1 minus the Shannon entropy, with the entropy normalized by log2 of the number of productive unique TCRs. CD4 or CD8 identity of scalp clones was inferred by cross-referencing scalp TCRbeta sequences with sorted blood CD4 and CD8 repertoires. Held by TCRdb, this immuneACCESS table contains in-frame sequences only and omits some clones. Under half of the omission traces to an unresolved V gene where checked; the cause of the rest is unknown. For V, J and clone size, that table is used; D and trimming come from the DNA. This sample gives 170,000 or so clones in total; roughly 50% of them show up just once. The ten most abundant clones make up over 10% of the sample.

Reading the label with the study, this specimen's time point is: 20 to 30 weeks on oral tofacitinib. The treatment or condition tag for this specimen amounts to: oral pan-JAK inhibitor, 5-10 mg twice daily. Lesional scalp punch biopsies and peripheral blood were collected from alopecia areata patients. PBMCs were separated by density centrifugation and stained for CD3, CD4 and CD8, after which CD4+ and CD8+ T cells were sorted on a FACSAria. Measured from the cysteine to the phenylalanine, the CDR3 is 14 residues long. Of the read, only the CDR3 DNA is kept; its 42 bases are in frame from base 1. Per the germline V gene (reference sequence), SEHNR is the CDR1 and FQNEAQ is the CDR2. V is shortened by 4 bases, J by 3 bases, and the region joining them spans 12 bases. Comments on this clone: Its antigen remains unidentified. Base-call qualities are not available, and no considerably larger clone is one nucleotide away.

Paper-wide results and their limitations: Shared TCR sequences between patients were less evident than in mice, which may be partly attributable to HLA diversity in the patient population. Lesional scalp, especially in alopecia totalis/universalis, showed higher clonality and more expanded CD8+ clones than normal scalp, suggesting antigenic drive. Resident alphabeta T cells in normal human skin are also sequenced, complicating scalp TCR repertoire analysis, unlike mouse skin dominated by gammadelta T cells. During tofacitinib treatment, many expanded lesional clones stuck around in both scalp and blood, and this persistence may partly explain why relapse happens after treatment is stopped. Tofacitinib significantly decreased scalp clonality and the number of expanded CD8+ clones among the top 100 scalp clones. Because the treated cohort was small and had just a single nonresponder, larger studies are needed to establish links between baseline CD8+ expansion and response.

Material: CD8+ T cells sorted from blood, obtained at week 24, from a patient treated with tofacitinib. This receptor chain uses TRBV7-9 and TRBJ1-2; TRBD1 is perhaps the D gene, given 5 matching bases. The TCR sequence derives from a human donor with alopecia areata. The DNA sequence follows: TGTGCCAGCAGCTATACGGCCAGGGACTATGGCTACACCTTC. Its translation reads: CASSYTARDYGYTF.